In its sample, the clone carrying this T cell receptor (beta chain) was seen once. This entry belongs to a study of blood T cell repertoires in COVID-19. Study at large: PBMCs, B-cell-depleted T cells, or T cells provided the cDNA or gDNA that made up the material.

Seattle participants joined during active infection and were tracked over time. In the original analysis: Nucleated cell counts were estimated from reference gene primer amplification. This table comes from immunoSEQ multiplex PCR, and its TCRdb copy is limited to in-frame clones, with some not included. Clonal size and the V and J genes are those of that table, whereas D and trimming came from the DNA. The sample carries about 270,000 clones, about 86% recorded once. CDR3 length: 16 residues. After removal of 2 bases from V and 0 bases from J, the junction contained 3 bases not matched to a gene. CDR1 is SGHNT, CDR2 YYREEE, per germline (reference sequence).

The receptor was derived from a woman in her 30s with COVID-19, enrolled during active disease. Material for sequencing was peripheral blood. The chain employs TRBV5-4 and TRBJ2-3; 10 bases are a match to TRBD1. The CDR3 region is CASSFRQGASTDTQYF. For the CDR3, the DNA is TGTGCCAGCAGCTTCAGACAGGGGGCCAGCACAGATACGCAGTATTTT.